This entry concerns a single T cell receptor (beta chain). Its matching antigen is unknown. The record originates from a study of CD8+CD57+ T cells in acquired aplastic anemia. Overall study: There were roughly 11 million reads, on average, for CD4+ cells from healthy donors. Whole-study findings and limits: Researchers reported that CD8+ Simpson's diversity was not significantly different in patients versus controls.

Trimming stripped 6 bases from V and 0 bases from J, with 11 bases between. This CDR3 has 13 residues. Germline V gene data show CDR1 as DFQATT and CDR2 as SNEGSKA (reference sequence). Genomic DNA was employed as the template in profiling TCR beta VDJ and CDR3. Each CDR3 protein is one row after TCRdb ran MiXCR on the reads. This sample carries roughly 58,000 distinct CDR3 sequences, less than 65% of them seen once, and the ten largest clones take roughly 2.5%. The rearrangement uses TRBV20-1 and TRBJ1-2, with D perhaps matching TRBD1 (5 bases). Sequenced material: sorted CD4+, CD8+, or CD8+CD57+ T cells (not recorded which) from PBMCs. This clonotype was obtained from a human donor in good health, serving as a control. CDR3 in amino acids: CSAIDRANYGYTF. For the CDR3, the DNA is TGCAGTGCGATCGACAGAGCTAACTATGGCTACACCTTC.